Listed here are 15 T cell receptor beta chains from one sample, sequenced in a study of cytomegalovirus exposure and HLA in healthy donors. 13 Jbeta primers and 60 Vbeta primers were used for the PCR. This table comes from immunoSEQ multiplex PCR, and its TCRdb copy is limited to in-frame clones, with some not included. The sample has under 200,000 clones; around 68% are singletons. Sequences were obtained from PBMCs. The receptors originated from a man in his fifties in good health and CMV-seronegative.

This chain links TRBV5-6 with TRBJ2-2; D not resolved. Deletions cut 2 bases from V and 0 bases from J, with 11 bases between. The germline CDR1 and CDR2 sequences are SGHDT and YYEEEE. The CDR3 has 16 residues. This CDR3 is CASSFRTVTNTGELFF. CDR3 DNA sequence: TGTGCCAGCAGCTTCCGAACAGTGACGAACACCGGGGAGCTGTTTTTT.

The V gene is TRBV13, the J gene TRBJ2-7; D call uncertain. The CDR3 runs to 12 residues. Germline CDR1 is PRHDT and CDR2 is FYEKMQ (reference sequence). Trimming took 2 bases from V and 5 from J, leaving 7 bases between them. CDR3 sequence (DNA): TGTGCCAGCAGCTTAAAAACTCACGAGCAGTACTTC. This codes for CASSLKTHEQYF.

Remarks on this clone: Other DNA sequences in the sample encode the same CDR3. The chain carries TRBV19 and TRBJ1-1; 9 bases are a match to TRBD1. There are 15 residues in the CDR3. Losses at the gene ends were 1 base for V and 2 bases for J; bases not matched to a gene: 2. Germline V lookup: CDR1 LNHDA, CDR2 SQIVND (reference sequence). This CDR3 is CASSIVGQGNTEAFF. CDR3 bases: TGTGCCAGTAGTATAGTGGGACAGGGTAACACTGAAGCTTTCTTT.

The gene calls are TRBV7-2 and TRBJ1-5; possible D gene TRBD1, 5 bases. CDR1 and CDR2 from the germline V gene are SGHTA and FQGNSA. This CDR3 region has 15 residues. Between the trimmed V and J ends, which lost 1 base and 4 bases, there was a span of 11 bases. The CDR3 is CASSLGATGNQPQHF. As DNA, the CDR3 is TGTGCCAGCAGCTTAGGGGCAACAGGTAATCAGCCCCAGCATTTT.

V is TRBV28 and J is TRBJ2-7; a weak D match, TRBD1 (5 bases). The CDR3 is 14 amino acids. The germline CDR1 and CDR2 sequences are MDHEN and SYDVKM. The germline V and J ends were trimmed by 3 bases and 5 bases, with 14 bases remaining between them. CDR3 amino acids: CASSFSGIENEQYF. The CDR3 nucleotides read TGTGCCAGCAGTTTTTCAGGGATTGAGAACGAGCAGTACTTC.

The gene calls are TRBV7-6 and TRBJ2-3; 9 nucleotides align to TRBD1. Germline V gene data show CDR1 as SGHVS and CDR2 as FNYEAQ. CDR3 size: 16 residues. J was trimmed by 3 bases and V by 3 bases; bases with no gene match: 7. Written as DNA, the CDR3 is TGTGCCAGCAGCTTCGGGACAGGGATGGGAACAGATACGCAGTATTTT. It translates to CASSFGTGMGTDTQYF.

The genes are TRBV5-1 and TRBJ2-1; a weak D match, TRBD1 (6 bases). This CDR3 comprises 15 residues. The germline CDR1 and CDR2 sequences are SGHRS and YFSETQ. Between the trimmed V and J ends, which lost 4 bases and 0 bases, there was a span of 11 bases. DNA of the CDR3: TGCGCCAGCAGCAGTCAGGACAGCTCCTACAATGAGCAGTTCTTC. This sequence encodes CASSSQDSSYNEQFF.

The chain is built from TRBV11-2 and TRBJ1-4, with 9 bases matching TRBD1. This CDR3 is 17 amino acids long. V lost 0 bases and J lost 8; bases outside the gene matches: 10. Germline CDR1 reads SGHAT; CDR2 reads FQNNGV. CDR3 protein: CASSLEGQGTPGEKLFF. The CDR3 bases are TGTGCCAGCAGCTTAGAGGGACAGGGAACCCCGGGGGAAAAACTGTTTTTT. Together with reference TRBV11-2 and TRBJ1-4, the CDR3 gives the full variable domain: EAGVAQSPRYKIIEKRQSVAFWCNPISGHATLYWYQQILGQGPKLLIQFQNNGVVDDSQLPKDRFSAERLKGVDSTLKIQPAKLEDSAVYLCASSLEGQGTPGEKLFFGSGTQLSVL.

This clone has a handful of counts. This rearrangement joins TRBV28 to TRBJ1-2; 8 bases are shared with TRBD1. With 8 bases clipped from V and 4 bases from J, the junction kept 3 bases outside the gene matches. Germline-derived CDR1 and CDR2 are MDHEN and SYDVKM. The CDR3 runs 12 residues. CDR3 nucleotides: TGTGCCAGCGACGGACAGGGCTATGGCTACACCTTC. It specifies CASDGQGYGYTF.

In the case of this clone: Other DNA variants within this sample encode the same CDR3. The chain links TRBV18 to TRBJ1-1, with a possible D match to TRBD1 (5 bases). The CDR3 totals 14 residues. V was shortened by 4 bases and J by 4 bases, with 13 bases between the two germline ends. Germline V gene lookup returns CDR1 KGHSH and CDR2 LQKENI. CDR3 bases: TGTGCCAGCTCACAACCTGGGGGGACCACTGAAGCTTTCTTT. This translates into CASSQPGGTTEAFF.

The chain joins TRBV10-2 to TRBJ2-2, with TRBD1 matching 8 bases. This CDR3 spans 15 amino acids. Looked up from germline, CDR1 is WSHSY and CDR2 is SAAADI. V gave up 6 bases and J gave up 4 bases; unmatched junction bases: 7. The CDR3 loop reads CASRTTGATTGELFF. Written as DNA, the CDR3 is TGCGCCAGCAGGACGACAGGGGCGACCACCGGGGAGCTGTTTTTT.

The genes are TRBV6-5 and TRBJ2-2; maybe TRBD1 (6 bases). Germline V gene sequence: CDR1 MNHEY, CDR2 SVGAGI. V dropped 6 bases and J dropped 2 bases, with 7 bases sitting between them. The CDR3 consists of 13 residues. CDR3 loop: CASRGTNTGELFF. CDR3 coding DNA: TGTGCCAGCAGGGGGACAAACACCGGGGAGCTGTTTTTT.

This clone was counted between two and nine times. This chain connects TRBV11-2 to TRBJ2-7; the D gene is possibly TRBD1 (6 bases). The germline CDR1 and CDR2 sequences are SGHAT and FQNNGV. V lost 5 bases and J lost 5, with 19 bases in between. The CDR3 is 15 residues long. CDR3 in DNA: TGTGCCAGCAGCCCACTAACAGGGATACAGGACGAGCAGTACTTC. Translated: CASSPLTGIQDEQYF. The whole variable domain, remainder taken from reference TRBV11-2 and TRBJ2-7, is EAGVAQSPRYKIIEKRQSVAFWCNPISGHATLYWYQQILGQGPKLLIQFQNNGVVDDSQLPKDRFSAERLKGVDSTLKIQPAKLEDSAVYLCASSPLTGIQDEQYFGPGTRLTVT.

The chain couples TRBV9 to TRBJ2-3; 7 nucleotides match TRBD2. This CDR3 contains 15 residues. Germline V gene data show CDR1 as SGDLS and CDR2 as YYNGEE. J was trimmed by 3 bases and V by 4 bases; bases with no gene match: 8. CDR3: CASSYGGVGTDTQYF. Written as DNA, the CDR3 is TGTGCCAGCAGCTATGGGGGGGTAGGTACAGATACGCAGTATTTT.

This clone was recorded a few times. This chain connects TRBV4-1 to TRBJ1-6, with 8 bases that match TRBD1. The V segment lost 4 bases and the J segment 6 bases; nucleotides outside the gene matches: 8. This CDR3 spans 16 amino acids. The germline gives CDR1 MGHRA, CDR2 YSYEKL. For the CDR3, the DNA is TGCGCCAGCAGCCCGATGGACAGGGTACCTAATTCACCCCTCCACTTT. This sequence encodes CASSPMDRVPNSPLHF.